Listed here are 22 T cell receptor beta chains from one sample, sequenced in a study of T cells in Graves' hyperthyroidism and ophthalmopathy. From RNA transcripts, TCR beta CDR3 regions were amplified. Using the HTBI primer set, a first-round RT-PCR was run on the TCR CDR3. A single record per CDR3 protein comes from TCRdb applying MiXCR to the multiplex PCR reads. Of hundreds of thousands of distinct CDR3 sequences listed, 14% to 15% are singletons. The sequenced sample consisted of blood. The receptors come from a woman in her thirties or forties with Graves' ophthalmopathy.

This chain links TRBV27 with TRBJ1-1, with D maybe TRBD1 (6 bases). CDR1 is MNHEY and CDR2 is SMNVEV in the germline V gene (reference sequence). This CDR3 has 15 amino acids. The V and J ends lost 5 bases and 1 base respectively, with 14 bases between them. The CDR3 protein is CASSIAGESNTEAFF. As DNA, the CDR3 is TGTGCCAGCAGTATAGCAGGGGAATCGAACACTGAAGCTTTCTTT.

Only a few counts were recorded for this clonotype. This chain uses TRBV20-1 with TRBJ1-3; perhaps TRBD1 as D (6 bases). V lost 6 bases and J lost 4, with 13 bases in between. Germline-derived CDR1 and CDR2 are DFQATT and SNEGSKA (reference sequence). The CDR3 is 13 amino acids. The CDR3 is CSAGLGGGNTIYF. Here the CDR3 DNA reads TGCAGTGCCGGCTTAGGGGGGGGAAACACCATATATTTT.

This clonotype was observed at least ten times. The chain has TRBV6-5 and TRBJ1-1; 7 bases are a match to TRBD1. The CDR3 consists of 14 residues. Trimming at V came to 3 bases and at J to 5 bases, leaving 6 bases not matched to a gene. CDR1 is MNHEY and CDR2 is SVGAGI in the germline V gene. CDR3 coding DNA: TGTGCCAGCAGTTATTACAGGGGTGGTACTGAAGCTTTCTTT. Translated, it gives CASSYYRGGTEAFF.

About this clonotype itself: A much larger clone sits a single nucleotide away, making a read error possible. This chain links TRBV29-1 with TRBJ2-5, with D tentatively TRBD1 (6 bases). The V gene lost 7 bases and the J gene lost 7 bases, with 19 bases spanning the gap. This CDR3 has 13 residues. CDR1 is SQVTM, CDR2 ANQGSEA, per germline. The CDR3 loop reads CSDPDSPRGTQYF. The CDR3 coding sequence is TGCAGCGATCCGGACAGCCCGAGGGGGACCCAGTACTTC. The full variable domain, in which reference TRBV29-1 and TRBJ2-5 provide the parts outside the CDR3, is SAVISQKPSRDICQRGTSLTIQCQVDSQVTMMFWYRQQPGQSLTLIATANQGSEATYESGFVIDKFPISRPNLTFSTLTVSNMSPEDSSIYLCSDPDSPRGTQYFGPGTRLLVL.

This chain links TRBV28 with TRBJ2-5; TRBD2 aligns across 10 bases. The trim removed 5 bases at V and 4 bases at J, leaving 7 bases unmatched. Germline-derived CDR1 and CDR2 are MDHEN and SYDVKM. CDR3 length: 15 residues. CDR3 in DNA: TGTGCCAGCAGTCCTATAGCGGGAGGAGGAGAGACCCAGTACTTC. Its translation: CASSPIAGGGETQYF. The complete variable domain, with remaining parts taken from reference TRBV28 and TRBJ2-5, reads DVKVTQSSRYLVKRTGEKVFLECVQDMDHENMFWYRQDPGLGLRLIYFSYDVKMKEKGDIPEGYSVSREKKERFSLILESASTNQTSMYLCASSPIAGGGETQYFGPGTRLLVL.

The chain couples TRBV6-5 to TRBJ2-7; possibly TRBD1 for D (6 bases). Germline CDR1 and CDR2: MNHEY and SVGAGI. The CDR3 extends over 16 amino acids. V was trimmed by 2 bases and J by 6 bases, leaving 20 bases between them. In DNA, the CDR3 is TGTGCCAGCAGTTACACAGTAACAGGGCCGGAAAGCGAGCAGTACTTC. Protein product: CASSYTVTGPESEQYF.

This clonotype was found many times. The J gene is TRBJ2-7, the V gene TRBV27; 13 bases fit TRBD2. In germline, CDR1 is MNHEY, CDR2 SMNVEV (reference sequence). V was pared by 5 bases and J by 2 bases, with 9 bases of the junction left unmatched. CDR3 size: 17 residues. Here the CDR3 DNA reads TGTGCCAGCAGTCCCCGGACTAGCGGGAGTCCGACCTACGAGCAGTACTTC. Protein: CASSPRTSGSPTYEQYF.

The V and J genes are TRBV20-1 and TRBJ1-1; D is undetermined. Germline loops: CDR1 DFQATT, CDR2 SNEGSKA (reference sequence). The CDR3 sequence is 16 residues long. Deletions cut 0 bases from V and 4 bases from J, with 18 bases between. Written as DNA, the CDR3 is TGCAGTGCTAGAGATCCGGATCGTGAAGGGAGCACTGAAGCTTTCTTT. Protein product: CSARDPDREGSTEAFF.

This clonotype was seen a few times. The chain recombines TRBV7-8 with TRBJ1-1; no definite D call. Trimming cost V 0 bases and J 0 bases, with 8 bases left between them. The CDR3 is 15 amino acids. The germline V gene has CDR1 SGHVS and CDR2 FQNEAQ. The CDR3 reads CASSLAGRLNTEAFF. In nucleotides, the CDR3 is TGTGCCAGCAGCTTAGCAGGACGGCTGAACACTGAAGCTTTCTTT.

This clonotype occurred a few times. The gene calls are TRBV2 and TRBJ2-2; no reliable D call. V was trimmed by 2 bases and J by 6 bases, leaving 10 bases between them. Germline lookup yields CDR1 SNHLY and CDR2 FYNNEI. The CDR3 runs to 14 residues. Written as DNA, the CDR3 is TGTGCCAGCAGTGAAAGGGCAGTAGCCGGGGAGCTGTTTTTT. The encoded protein is CASSERAVAGELFF.

This clonotype was detected many times. This chain uses TRBV25-1 with TRBJ1-1; maybe TRBD1 (6 bases). From germline, CDR1 is MGHDK and CDR2 SYGVNS. V was shortened by 2 bases and J by 9 bases, with 22 bases between the two germline ends. This CDR3 is 16 amino acids long. The DNA for the CDR3 is TGTGCCAGCAGTGAACAAGACGCAGGGGCACAATCTCAAGCTTTCTTT. Protein: CASSEQDAGAQSQAFF.

On this clonotype: One base away lies a much larger clone, so this may be a sequencing read error. The rearrangement uses TRBV6-1 and TRBJ2-2, with 8 bases that match TRBD1. The CDR3 is made up of 14 amino acids. The junction had 8 bases not matched to a gene; V was cut back by 8 bases and J by 6 bases. The germline V gene encodes CDR1 MNHNS and CDR2 SASEGT. CDR3 coding DNA: TGTGCCAGCGGACAGGGAACGGCCGCCGGGGAGCTGTTTTTT. This translates into CASGQGTAAGELFF.

The sample holds many counts of this clonotype. The V call is TRBV7-3, the J call TRBJ1-1, with 7 positions matching TRBD1. V shed 6 bases and J 6 bases; nucleotides not matched to a gene: 7. Germline V CDR1 and CDR2: SGHTA, FQGTGA. The CDR3 has 13 amino acids. CDR3 coding DNA: TGTGCCAGCAGACCAGGGGGGAGGGCTGAAGCTTTCTTT. It is translated as CASRPGGRAEAFF.

This clonotype has at least ten counts. V and J are TRBV7-9 and TRBJ1-2; D unresolved. The CDR3 has 14 residues. Germline CDR1 SEHNR, CDR2 FQNEAQ (reference sequence). The V end was cut by 1 base, the J end by 5 bases, with 11 bases between. CDR3 loop: CASSLDPVVYGYTF. CDR3 DNA: TGTGCCAGCAGCTTAGATCCGGTCGTATATGGCTACACCTTC. Filled out from reference TRBV7-9 and TRBJ1-2, the complete variable domain reads DTGVSQNPRHKITKRGQNVTFRCDPISEHNRLYWYRQTLGQGPEFLTYFQNEAQLEKSRLLSDRFSAERPKGSFSTLEIQRTEQGDSAMYLCASSLDPVVYGYTFGSGTRLTVV.

The V gene is TRBV5-1, the J gene TRBJ2-2; D is possibly TRBD2 (5 bases). V lost 1 base and J 5 bases, leaving 12 bases between the germline ends. The V gene's germline CDR1 is SGHRS and CDR2 YFSETQ. The CDR3 has 15 residues. In DNA, the CDR3 is TGCGCCAGCAGCTTGCCACTAGTGGGAACCGGGGAGCTGTTTTTT. Translation gives CASSLPLVGTGELFF.

This clonotype was counted only a few times. The chain has TRBV30 and TRBJ2-5, with 9 nucleotides matching TRBD2. There are 13 residues in the CDR3. CDR1 and CDR2 from the germline V gene are GTSNPN and SVGIG (reference sequence). J gave up 3 bases and V 6 bases, and 5 bases lay outside the gene matches. CDR3: CACSGSLKETQYF. CDR3 nucleotides: TGTGCCTGTAGCGGGAGTCTAAAAGAGACCCAGTACTTC.

This clonotype was detected many times. The chain couples TRBV20-1 to TRBJ2-7; 9 nucleotides match TRBD1. Germline V gene data show CDR1 as DFQATT and CDR2 as SNEGSKA (reference sequence). J lost 6 bases, V lost 3 bases, and 6 bases had no gene match. The CDR3 extends over 13 amino acids. DNA of the CDR3: TGCAGTGCTAGGGGGGACAGGGTAAGCGAGCAGTACTTC. It yields the protein CSARGDRVSEQYF.

This clonotype was observed a handful of times. The V gene is TRBV11-1, the J gene TRBJ2-7, with D unclear. Germline V gene data show CDR1 as SGHAT and CDR2 as FQDESV (reference sequence). The length of the CDR3 is 16 residues. Trimming shortened V by 4 bases and J by 5 bases, and 21 bases separated the two germline ends. The chain's CDR3 is CASSSLRTDLGDEQYF. The CDR3 DNA is TGTGCCAGCAGCTCCCTCAGGACCGACTTGGGCGACGAGCAGTACTTC.

This clonotype was picked up many times. The J gene is TRBJ2-7, the V gene TRBV28, with a weak D call TRBD2 (7 bases). This CDR3 comprises 14 residues. Germline loops: CDR1 MDHEN, CDR2 SYDVKM. V lost 3 bases and J 6 bases, leaving 15 bases between the germline ends. The CDR3 reads CASSFNPGEGEQYF. The CDR3 nucleotides read TGTGCCAGCAGTTTTAATCCAGGGGAGGGCGAGCAGTACTTC.

This clonotype was counted many times. The V and J genes are TRBV6-5 and TRBJ2-5; 8 positions match TRBD2. Germline V CDR1 and CDR2: MNHEY, SVGAGI. CDR3 length: 16 residues. After removal of 5 bases from V and 4 bases from J, the junction contained 12 bases not matched to a gene. The CDR3, as DNA: TGTGCCAGCAGTAGATCACCGGGACGGGGGGGAGAGACCCAGTACTTC. Translating gives CASSRSPGRGGETQYF.

Many counts were recorded for this clonotype. V and J are TRBV28 and TRBJ2-6; no clear D gene. CDR3 size: 15 residues. The V and J ends lost 5 bases and 0 bases respectively, with 8 bases between them. The germline gives CDR1 MDHEN, CDR2 SYDVKM. The DNA of the CDR3 is TGTGCCAGCAGTATCAACCACTCTGGGGCCAACGTCCTGACTTTC. Translating it yields CASSINHSGANVLTF.

This chain joins TRBV20-1 and TRBJ1-1; D ambiguous. The V and J ends lost 6 bases and 10 bases respectively, with 21 bases between them. CDR1 is DFQATT, CDR2 SNEGSKA, per germline (reference sequence). The CDR3 consists of 13 residues. The CDR3 DNA reads as TGCAGTGCGAGTTTAGGGAGGGCTGGCGTAGCTTTCTTT. Protein: CSASLGRAGVAFF.